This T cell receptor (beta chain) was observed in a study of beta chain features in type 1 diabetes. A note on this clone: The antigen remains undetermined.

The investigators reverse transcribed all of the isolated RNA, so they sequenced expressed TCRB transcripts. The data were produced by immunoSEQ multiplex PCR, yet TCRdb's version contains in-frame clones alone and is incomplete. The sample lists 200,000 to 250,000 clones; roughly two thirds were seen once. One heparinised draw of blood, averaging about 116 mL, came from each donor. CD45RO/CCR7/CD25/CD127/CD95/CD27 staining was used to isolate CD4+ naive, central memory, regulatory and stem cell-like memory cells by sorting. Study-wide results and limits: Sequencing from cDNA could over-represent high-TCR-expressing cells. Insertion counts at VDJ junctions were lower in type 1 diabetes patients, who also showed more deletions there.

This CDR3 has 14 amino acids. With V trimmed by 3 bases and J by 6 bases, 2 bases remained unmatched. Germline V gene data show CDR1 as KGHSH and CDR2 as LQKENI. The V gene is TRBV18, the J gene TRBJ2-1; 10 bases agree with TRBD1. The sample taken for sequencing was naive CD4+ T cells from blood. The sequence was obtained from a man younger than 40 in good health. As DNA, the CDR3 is TGTGCCAGCTCACCCCGGACAGGGGGCAATGAGCAGTTCTTC. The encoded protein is CASSPRTGGNEQFF.